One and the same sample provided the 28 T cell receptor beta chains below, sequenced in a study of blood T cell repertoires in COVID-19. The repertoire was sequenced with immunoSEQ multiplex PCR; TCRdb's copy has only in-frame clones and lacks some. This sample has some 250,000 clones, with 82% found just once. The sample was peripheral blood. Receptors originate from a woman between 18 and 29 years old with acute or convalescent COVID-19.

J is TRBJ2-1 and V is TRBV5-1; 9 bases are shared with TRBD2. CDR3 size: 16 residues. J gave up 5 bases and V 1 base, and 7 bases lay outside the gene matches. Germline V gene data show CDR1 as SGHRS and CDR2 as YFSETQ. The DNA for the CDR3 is TGCGCCAGCAGCTTGTCGGGGCTAGCGGGGCACAATGAGCAGTTCTTC. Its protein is CASSLSGLAGHNEQFF.

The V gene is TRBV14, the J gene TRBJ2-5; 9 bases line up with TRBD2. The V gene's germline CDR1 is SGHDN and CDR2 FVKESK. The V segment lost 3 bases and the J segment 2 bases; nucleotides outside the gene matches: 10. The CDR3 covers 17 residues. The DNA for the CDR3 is TGTGCCAGCAGCCAGTTGACAAGCGGGAGGCCTCAAGAGACCCAGTACTTC. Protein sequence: CASSQLTSGRPQETQYF.

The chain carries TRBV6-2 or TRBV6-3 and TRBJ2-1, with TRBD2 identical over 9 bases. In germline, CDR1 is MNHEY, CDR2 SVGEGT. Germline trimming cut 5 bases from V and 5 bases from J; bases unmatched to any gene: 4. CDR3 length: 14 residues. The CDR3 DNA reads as TGTGCCAGCAGTCCCGGGACTAGCAACAATGAGCAGTTCTTC. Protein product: CASSPGTSNNEQFF.

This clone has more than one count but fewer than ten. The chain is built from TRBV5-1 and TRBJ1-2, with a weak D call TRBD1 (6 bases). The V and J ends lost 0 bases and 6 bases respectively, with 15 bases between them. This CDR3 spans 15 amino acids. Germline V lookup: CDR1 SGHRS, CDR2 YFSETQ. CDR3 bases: TGCGCCAGCAGCTTGGGGGGGCGCTCCTACGATGGCTACACCTTC. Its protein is CASSLGGRSYDGYTF.

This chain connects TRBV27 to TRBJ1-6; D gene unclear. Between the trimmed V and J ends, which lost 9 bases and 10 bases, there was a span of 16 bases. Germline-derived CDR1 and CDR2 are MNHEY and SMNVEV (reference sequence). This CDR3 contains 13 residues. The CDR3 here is CASRPGLNSPLHF. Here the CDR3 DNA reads TGTGCCAGTCGTCCTGGCTTGAACTCACCCCTCCACTTT.

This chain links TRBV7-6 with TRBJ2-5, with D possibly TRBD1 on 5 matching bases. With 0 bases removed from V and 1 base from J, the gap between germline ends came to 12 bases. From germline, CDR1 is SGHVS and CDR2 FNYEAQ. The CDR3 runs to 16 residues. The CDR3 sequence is CASSLAVGHLQETQYF. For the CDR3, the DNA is TGTGCCAGCAGCTTAGCGGTTGGACACCTCCAAGAGACCCAGTACTTC.

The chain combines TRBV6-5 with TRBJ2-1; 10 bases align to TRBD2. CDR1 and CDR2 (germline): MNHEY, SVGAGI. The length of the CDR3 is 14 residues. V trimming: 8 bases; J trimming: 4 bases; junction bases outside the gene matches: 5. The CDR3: CASGPSGRYNEQFF. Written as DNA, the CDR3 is TGTGCCAGCGGGCCTAGCGGGAGATACAATGAGCAGTTCTTC.

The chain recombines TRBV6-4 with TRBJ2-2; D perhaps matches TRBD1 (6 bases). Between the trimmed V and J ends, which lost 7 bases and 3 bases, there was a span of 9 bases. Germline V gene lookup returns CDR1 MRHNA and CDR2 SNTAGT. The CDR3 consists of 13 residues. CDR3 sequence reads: CASKQGDTGELFF. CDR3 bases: TGTGCCAGCAAACAGGGTGACACCGGGGAGCTGTTTTTT.

CDR3 coding DNA: TGTGCCAGCAGTTCGCAAAATGGACAGGTAGACATTCAGTACTTC. Amino acids: CASSSQNGQVDIQYF. The chain joins TRBV28 to TRBJ2-4; the match to TRBD1 covers 7 bases. V shed 4 bases, J shed 8 bases, and the junction held 11 bases outside the gene matches. Germline-derived CDR1 and CDR2 are MDHEN and SYDVKM. The CDR3 has 15 amino acids.

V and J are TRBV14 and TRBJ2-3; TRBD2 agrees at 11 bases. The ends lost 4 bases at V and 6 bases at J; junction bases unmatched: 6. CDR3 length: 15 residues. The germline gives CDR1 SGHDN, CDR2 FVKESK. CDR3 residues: CASSLLAGVRDTQYF. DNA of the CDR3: TGTGCCAGCAGCCTACTAGCGGGAGTGCGCGATACGCAGTATTTT.

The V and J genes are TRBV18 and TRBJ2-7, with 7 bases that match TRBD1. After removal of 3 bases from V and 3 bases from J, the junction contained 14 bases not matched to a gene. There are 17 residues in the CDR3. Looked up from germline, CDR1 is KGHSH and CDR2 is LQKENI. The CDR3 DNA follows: TGTGCCAGCTCACCTCTGGACAGGAAGATATCACGCTACGAGCAGTACTTC. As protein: CASSPLDRKISRYEQYF.

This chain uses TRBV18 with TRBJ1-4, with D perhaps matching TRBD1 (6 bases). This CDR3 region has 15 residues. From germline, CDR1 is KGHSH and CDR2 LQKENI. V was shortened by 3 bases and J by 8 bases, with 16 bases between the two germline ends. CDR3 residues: CASSPQQGFEEKLFF. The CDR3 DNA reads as TGTGCCAGCTCACCCCAACAGGGATTTGAGGAAAAACTGTTTTTT. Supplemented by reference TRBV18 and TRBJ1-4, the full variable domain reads NAGVMQNPRHLVRRRGQEARLRCSPMKGHSHVYWYRQLPEEGLKFMVYLQKENIIDESGMPKERFSAEFPKEGPSILRIQQVVRGDSAAYFCASSPQQGFEEKLFFGSGTQLSVL.

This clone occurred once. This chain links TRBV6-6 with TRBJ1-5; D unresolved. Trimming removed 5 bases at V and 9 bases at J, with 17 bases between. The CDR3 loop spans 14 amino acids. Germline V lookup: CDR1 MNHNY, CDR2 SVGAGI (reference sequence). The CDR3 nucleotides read TGTGCCAGCAGTCCACTAACGACCGGGTGGCCCCAGCATTTT. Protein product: CASSPLTTGWPQHF.

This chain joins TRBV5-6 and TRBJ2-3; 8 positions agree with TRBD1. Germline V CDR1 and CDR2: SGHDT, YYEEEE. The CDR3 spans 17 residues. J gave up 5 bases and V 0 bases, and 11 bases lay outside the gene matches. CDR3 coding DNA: TGTGCCAGCAGCTTGGGGACAGGGAATTGGCCAGAAGATACGCAGTATTTT. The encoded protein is CASSLGTGNWPEDTQYF.

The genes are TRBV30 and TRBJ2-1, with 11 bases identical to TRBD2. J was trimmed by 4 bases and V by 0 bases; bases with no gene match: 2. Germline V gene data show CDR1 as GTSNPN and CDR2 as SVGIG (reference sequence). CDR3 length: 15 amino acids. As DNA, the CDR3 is TGTGCCTGGAGTGTACGACTAGCGGGATACAATGAGCAGTTCTTC. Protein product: CAWSVRLAGYNEQFF.

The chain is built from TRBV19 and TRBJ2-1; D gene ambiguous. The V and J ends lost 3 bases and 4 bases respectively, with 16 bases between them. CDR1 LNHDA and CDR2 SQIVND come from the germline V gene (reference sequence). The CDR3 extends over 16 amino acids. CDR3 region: CASSIGDTTLYNEQFF. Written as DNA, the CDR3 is TGTGCCAGTAGTATCGGTGACACCACACTTTACAATGAGCAGTTCTTC. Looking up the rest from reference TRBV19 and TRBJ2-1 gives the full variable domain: DGGITQSPKYLFRKEGQNVTLSCEQNLNHDAMYWYRQDPGQGLRLIYYSQIVNDFQKGDIAEGYSVSREKKESFPLTVTSAQKNPTAFYLCASSIGDTTLYNEQFFGPGTRLTVL.

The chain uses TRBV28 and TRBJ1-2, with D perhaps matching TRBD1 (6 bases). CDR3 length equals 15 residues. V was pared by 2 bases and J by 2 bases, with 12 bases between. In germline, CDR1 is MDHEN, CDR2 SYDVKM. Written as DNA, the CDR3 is TGTGCCAGCAGTTTAACGGGACACCCAAACTATGGCTACACCTTC. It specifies CASSLTGHPNYGYTF.

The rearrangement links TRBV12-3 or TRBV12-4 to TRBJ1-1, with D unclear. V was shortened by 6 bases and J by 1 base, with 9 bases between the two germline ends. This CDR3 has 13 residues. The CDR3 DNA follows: TGTGCCAGCAGCCGTGAACAGAACACTGAAGCTTTCTTT. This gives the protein CASSREQNTEAFF.

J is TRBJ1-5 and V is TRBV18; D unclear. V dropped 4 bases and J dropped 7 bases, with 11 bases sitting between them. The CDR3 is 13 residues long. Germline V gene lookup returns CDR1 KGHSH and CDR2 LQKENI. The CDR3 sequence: CASSLTRGQPQHF. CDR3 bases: TGTGCCAGCTCACTTACCCGGGGACAGCCCCAGCATTTT.

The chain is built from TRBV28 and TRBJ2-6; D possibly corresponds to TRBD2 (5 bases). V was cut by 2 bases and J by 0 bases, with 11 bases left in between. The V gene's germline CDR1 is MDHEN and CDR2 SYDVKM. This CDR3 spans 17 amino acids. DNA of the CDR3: TGTGCCAGCAGTTTAATAACACTAGGCTCTGGGGCCAACGTCCTGACTTTC. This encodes CASSLITLGSGANVLTF. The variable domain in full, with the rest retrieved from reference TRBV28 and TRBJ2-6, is DVKVTQSSRYLVKRTGEKVFLECVQDMDHENMFWYRQDPGLGLRLIYFSYDVKMKEKGDIPEGYSVSREKKERFSLILESASTNQTSMYLCASSLITLGSGANVLTFGAGSRLTVL.

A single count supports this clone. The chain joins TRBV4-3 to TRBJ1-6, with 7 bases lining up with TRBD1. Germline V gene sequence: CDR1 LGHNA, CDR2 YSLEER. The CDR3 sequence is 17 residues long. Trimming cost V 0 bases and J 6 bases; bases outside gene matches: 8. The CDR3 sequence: CASSQDHTGAFNSPLHF. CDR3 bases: TGCGCCAGCAGCCAAGATCACACAGGGGCCTTTAATTCACCCCTCCACTTT.

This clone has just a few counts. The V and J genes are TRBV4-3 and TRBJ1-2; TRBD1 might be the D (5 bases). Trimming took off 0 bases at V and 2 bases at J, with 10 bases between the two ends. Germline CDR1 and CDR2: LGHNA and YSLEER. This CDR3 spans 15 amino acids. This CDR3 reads CASSQDYAGNYGYTF. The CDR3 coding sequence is TGCGCCAGCAGCCAAGATTACGCAGGGAACTATGGCTACACCTTC.

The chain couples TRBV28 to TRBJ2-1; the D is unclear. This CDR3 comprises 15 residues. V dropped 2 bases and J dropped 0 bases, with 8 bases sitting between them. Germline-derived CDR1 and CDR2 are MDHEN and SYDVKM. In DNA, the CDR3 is TGTGCCAGCAGTTTAAGTCTACTCTCCTACAATGAGCAGTTCTTC. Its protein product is CASSLSLLSYNEQFF.

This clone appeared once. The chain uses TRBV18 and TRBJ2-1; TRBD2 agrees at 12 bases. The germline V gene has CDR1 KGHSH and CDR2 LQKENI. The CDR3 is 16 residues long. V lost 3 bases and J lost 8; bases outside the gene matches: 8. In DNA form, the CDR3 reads TGTGCCAGCTCACCCCCACTAGCGGGAGGTAACCATGAGCAGTTCTTC. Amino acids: CASSPPLAGGNHEQFF.

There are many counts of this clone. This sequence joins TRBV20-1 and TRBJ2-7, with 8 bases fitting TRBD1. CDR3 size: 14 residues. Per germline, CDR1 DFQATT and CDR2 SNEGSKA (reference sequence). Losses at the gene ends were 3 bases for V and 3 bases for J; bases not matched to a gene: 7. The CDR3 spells CSASSGTGFYEQYF. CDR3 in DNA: TGCAGTGCTAGTTCCGGGACAGGATTCTACGAGCAGTACTTC.

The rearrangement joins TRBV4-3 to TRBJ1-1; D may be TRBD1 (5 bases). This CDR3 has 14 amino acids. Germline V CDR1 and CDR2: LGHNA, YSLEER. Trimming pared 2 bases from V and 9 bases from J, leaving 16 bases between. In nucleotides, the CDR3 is TGCGCCAGCAGCCAATACGCAGGGTTTTTGAAAGCTTTCTTT. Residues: CASSQYAGFLKAFF.

The CDR3 loop reads CASLARDKRRTQYF. CDR3 in DNA: TGTGCCAGTCTCGCCCGGGACAAACGGCGAACCCAGTACTTC. This chain uses TRBV6-5 with TRBJ2-5, with D possibly matching TRBD1 (6 bases). Germline CDR1 MNHEY, CDR2 SVGAGI. The V end lost 9 bases, the J end lost 8 bases, and 22 bases lay between the germline ends. This CDR3 region has 14 residues.

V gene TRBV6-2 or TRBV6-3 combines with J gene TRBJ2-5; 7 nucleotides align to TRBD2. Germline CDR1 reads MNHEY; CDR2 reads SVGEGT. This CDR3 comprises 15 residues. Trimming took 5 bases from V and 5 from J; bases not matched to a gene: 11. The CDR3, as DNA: TGTGCCAGCAGTGGGACGGGCTTCGGGGGGGAGACCCAGTACTTC. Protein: CASSGTGFGGETQYF.